Listed below are T cell receptor beta chains from one sample, sequenced in a study of early T cells in non-severe SARS-CoV-2 infection. MiXCR, run by TCRdb on the 5' RACE reads, gives a single entry per CDR3 protein. The sample has roughly 34,000 distinct CDR3 sequences; about 4.5% are singletons. Sequencing used whole blood. All receptors come from an adult who was a healthcare worker with PCR-confirmed SARS-CoV-2 infection or an uninfected control (not recorded which). The CDR3 runs from the conserved cysteine through the conserved F or W. The order of the fields is D gene, V gene, clone size, J gene, CDR3 protein, CDR3 DNA. D genes are given only for firm matches. Clone size is shown for a subset of rows, as once, few, many or a class of expanded clone.

d_gene: .
v_gene: TRBV29-1
abundance: .
j_gene: TRBJ2-1
CDR3aa: CSVVNLARMNNEQFF
CDR3nt: TGCAGCGTTGTTAATCTAGCACGAATGAACAATGAGCAGTTCTTC

d_gene: TRBD2
v_gene: TRBV12-3/TRBV12-4
abundance: many
j_gene: TRBJ2-4
CDR3aa: CASSLAHLAGGPVKNIQYF
CDR3nt: TGTGCCAGCAGTTTAGCGCACCTAGCGGGGGGGCCGGTCAAAAACATTCAGTACTTC

d_gene: .
v_gene: TRBV7-8
abundance: .
j_gene: TRBJ2-2
CDR3aa: CASSYRVTGELFF
CDR3nt: TGTGCCAGCAGCTACAGAGTCACCGGGGAGCTGTTTTTT

d_gene: TRBD2
v_gene: TRBV20-1
abundance: few
j_gene: TRBJ2-5
CDR3aa: CSAGGAAGEETQYF
CDR3nt: TGCAGTGCTGGGGGAGCAGCGGGGGAGGAGACCCAGTACTTC

d_gene: .
v_gene: TRBV7-2
abundance: many
j_gene: TRBJ2-1
CDR3aa: CASSLSLANYNEQFF
CDR3nt: TGTGCCAGCAGCTTAAGCCTAGCCAATTACAATGAGCAGTTCTTC

d_gene: .
v_gene: TRBV14
abundance: medium-sized
j_gene: TRBJ1-1
CDR3aa: CASSPGLMNTEAFF
CDR3nt: TGTGCCAGCAGCCCGGGACTAATGAACACTGAAGCTTTTTTT

d_gene: TRBD1
v_gene: TRBV7-6
abundance: many
j_gene: TRBJ1-1
CDR3aa: CASSLARRGRGPTEAFF
CDR3nt: TGTGCCAGCAGCTTAGCGCGGAGGGGGCGCGGTCCCACTGAAGCTTTCTTT

d_gene: .
v_gene: TRBV6-5
abundance: many
j_gene: TRBJ1-1
CDR3aa: CASSYSGSAFF
CDR3nt: TGTGCCAGCAGTTACTCGGGATCGGCTTTCTTT

d_gene: TRBD2
v_gene: TRBV5-1
abundance: many
j_gene: TRBJ2-1
CDR3aa: CASSLDGGLFNEQFF
CDR3nt: TGCGCCAGCAGCTTGGACGGGGGGTTGTTCAATGAGCAGTTCTTC

d_gene: .
v_gene: TRBV6-2/TRBV6-3
abundance: many
j_gene: TRBJ1-1
CDR3aa: CASGYYTEVFF
CDR3nt: TGTGCCAGCGGATACTACACTGAAGTTTTCTTT

d_gene: .
v_gene: TRBV7-9
abundance: many
j_gene: TRBJ1-4
CDR3aa: CASRSGQGEKLFF
CDR3nt: TGTGCCAGCAGATCTGGACAAGGTGAAAAACTGTTTTTT

d_gene: TRBD1
v_gene: TRBV6-2/TRBV6-3
abundance: many
j_gene: TRBJ2-2
CDR3aa: CASSYVPGGRYTGELFF
CDR3nt: TGTGCCAGCAGTTATGTCCCAGGGGGCCGGTACACCGGGGAGCTGTTTTTT

d_gene: .
v_gene: TRBV15
abundance: many
j_gene: TRBJ2-7
CDR3aa: CATSRAADSYEQYF
CDR3nt: TGTGCCACCAGCAGAGCGGCAGACTCCTACGAGCAGTACTTC

d_gene: TRBD2
v_gene: TRBV7-8
abundance: many
j_gene: TRBJ2-2
CDR3aa: CASSLEGLAVVAGELFF
CDR3nt: TGTGCCAGCAGCTTAGAGGGACTAGCGGTAGTTGCCGGGGAGCTGTTTTTT

d_gene: .
v_gene: TRBV19
abundance: many
j_gene: TRBJ1-2
CDR3aa: CASSPGADYGYTF
CDR3nt: TGTGCCAGTAGTCCGGGGGCTGACTATGGCTACACCTTC